The next 28 T cell receptor beta chains were all read from a single sample in a study of cytomegalovirus exposure and HLA in healthy donors. The repertoire was sequenced with immunoSEQ multiplex PCR; TCRdb's copy has only in-frame clones and lacks some. The sample contains about 88,000 clones, around 82% of which appear only once. The sequencing input was PBMCs. These receptors all stem from a woman aged 18 to 35 in good health and CMV-seropositive.

The chain joins TRBV5-1 to TRBJ2-3, with 11 bases that match TRBD2. After removal of 3 bases from V and 4 bases from J, the junction contained 1 base not matched to a gene. CDR3 length equals 14 residues. Germline V CDR1 and CDR2: SGHRS, YFSETQ. This CDR3 reads CASSSTSGADTQYF. CDR3 DNA: TGCGCCAGCAGCTCGACTAGCGGGGCAGATACGCAGTATTTT.

This chain connects TRBV7-9 to TRBJ1-1, with 8 nucleotides matching TRBD1. The trim removed 5 bases at V and 9 bases at J, leaving 5 bases unmatched. CDR1 and CDR2 (germline): SEHNR, FQNEAQ (reference sequence). This CDR3 is 12 amino acids long. CDR3 region: CASSLDRGKAFF. The CDR3 region has the DNA TGTGCCAGCAGCCTCGACAGGGGAAAAGCTTTCTTT.

In DNA, the CDR3 is TGTGCCAGCAGTGAAACCTGGACAGGGGGCTGGAACACTGAAGCTTTCTTT. The encoded protein is CASSETWTGGWNTEAFF. The rearrangement joins TRBV6-1 to TRBJ1-1; 11 bases fit TRBD1. CDR1 and CDR2 (germline): MNHNS, SASEGT. V gave up 2 bases and J gave up 1 base; unmatched junction bases: 6. The CDR3 is made up of 17 amino acids.

In its sample, this clone was seen a few times. The chain couples TRBV30 to TRBJ1-6, with D tentatively TRBD1 (6 bases). This CDR3 is built from 13 residues. CDR1 is GTSNPN and CDR2 is SVGIG in the germline V gene (reference sequence). The V gene lost 4 bases and the J gene lost 14 bases, with 18 bases spanning the gap. CDR3 sequence reads: CAWTPNRAGTLHF. CDR3 DNA sequence: TGTGCCTGGACTCCCAACAGGGCTGGCACCCTCCACTTT.

The chain couples TRBV5-1 to TRBJ2-5; 7 nucleotides align to TRBD2. Germline CDR1 reads SGHRS; CDR2 reads YFSETQ. The ends lost 3 bases at V and 4 bases at J; junction bases unmatched: 12. The length of the CDR3 is 16 residues. For the CDR3, the DNA is TGCGCCAGCAGCTGGTCTCCTAGCGGCGGGCTAGAGACCCAGTACTTC. It yields the protein CASSWSPSGGLETQYF.

The chain uses TRBV2 and TRBJ1-2; 7 bases agree with TRBD1. Germline values: CDR1 SNHLY, CDR2 FYNNEI. The trim removed 2 bases at V and 8 bases at J, leaving 5 bases unmatched. The CDR3 totals 13 residues. The CDR3 sequence: CASSERPTGGYTF. The CDR3 DNA follows: TGTGCCAGCAGTGAAAGGCCGACAGGGGGCTACACCTTC.

The rearrangement links TRBV5-1 to TRBJ1-5, with 7 bases fitting TRBD1. The CDR3 length is 16 residues. Germline assignment: CDR1 SGHRS and CDR2 YFSETQ. V gave up 2 bases and J gave up 3 bases; unmatched junction bases: 8. The CDR3 DNA is TGCGCCAGCAGCTTTAATCCCGGGACAGTCAATCAGCCCCAGCATTTT. This encodes CASSFNPGTVNQPQHF. The complete variable domain, with remaining parts taken from reference TRBV5-1 and TRBJ1-5, reads KAGVTQTPRYLIKTRGQQVTLSCSPISGHRSVSWYQQTPGQGLQFLFEYFSETQRNKGNFPGRFSGRQFSNSRSEMNVSTLELGDSALYLCASSFNPGTVNQPQHFGDGTRLSIL.

CDR3 sequence (DNA): TGTGCCATCAGCGGCGGGGGGGGGCTATCCTACGAGCAGTACTTC. Its translation: CAISGGGGLSYEQYF. This rearrangement joins TRBV10-3 to TRBJ2-7; 9 bases are shared with TRBD2. The germline V gene encodes CDR1 ENHRY and CDR2 SYGVKD. Losses at the gene ends were 6 bases for V and 1 base for J; bases not matched to a gene: 7. The CDR3 has 15 amino acids.

In this sample, this clone turned up a few times. This chain connects TRBV28 to TRBJ1-5; the D is unclear. Trimming cost V 7 bases and J 2 bases, with 9 bases left between them. There are 13 residues in the CDR3. The germline CDR1 and CDR2 sequences are MDHEN and SYDVKM. The CDR3, as DNA: TGTGCCAGCATCAGAGGAGGCAATCAGCCCCAGCATTTT. Amino acids: CASIRGGNQPQHF.

The gene calls are TRBV7-9 and TRBJ2-6; 9 nucleotides match TRBD1. Trimming cost V 8 bases and J 0 bases; bases outside gene matches: 11. The CDR3 spans 18 residues. The germline V gene encodes CDR1 SEHNR and CDR2 FQNEAQ (reference sequence). CDR3 nucleotide sequence: TGTGCCAGCCGCAACCGGGACAGGGATTTCTCTGGGGCCAACGTCCTGACTTTC. Protein sequence: CASRNRDRDFSGANVLTF.

The rearrangement uses TRBV18 and TRBJ1-3, with D maybe TRBD1 (6 bases). The CDR3 has 15 residues. Germline CDR1 KGHSH, CDR2 LQKENI. V was shortened by 3 bases and J by 2 bases, with 11 bases between the two germline ends. The CDR3 sequence is CASSPDWTAGNTIYF. For the CDR3, the DNA is TGTGCCAGCTCACCCGATTGGACAGCTGGAAACACCATATATTTT.

The chain uses TRBV5-1 and TRBJ2-7; 10 positions match TRBD1. J gave up 2 bases and V 3 bases, and 5 bases lay outside the gene matches. The CDR3 has 15 residues. Germline CDR1 and CDR2: SGHRS and YFSETQ. For the CDR3, the DNA is TGCGCCAGCAGCTGGGGGACAGGGGTTACCTACGAGCAGTACTTC. Residues: CASSWGTGVTYEQYF.

This CDR3 is CASFGGGSYNEQFF. In DNA form, the CDR3 reads TGCGCCAGCTTCGGCGGGGGGTCCTACAATGAGCAGTTCTTC. The chain joins TRBV5-1 to TRBJ2-1; TRBD2 matches 8 bases. The germline V gene encodes CDR1 SGHRS and CDR2 YFSETQ. V lost 7 bases to trimming and J lost 1 base; unmatched junction nucleotides: 4. The CDR3 length is 14 residues.

The chain uses TRBV18 and TRBJ1-6, with 10 bases lining up with TRBD1. The CDR3 runs to 16 residues. Germline V CDR1 and CDR2: KGHSH, LQKENI. V shed 2 bases and J 9 bases; nucleotides not matched to a gene: 7. CDR3 DNA: TGTGCCAGCTCACCAGGACAGGGGGGTAGAGGTTCACCCCTCCACTTT. This sequence encodes CASSPGQGGRGSPLHF. Variable domain in full (rest from reference TRBV18 and TRBJ1-6): NAGVMQNPRHLVRRRGQEARLRCSPMKGHSHVYWYRQLPEEGLKFMVYLQKENIIDESGMPKERFSAEFPKEGPSILRIQQVVRGDSAAYFCASSPGQGGRGSPLHFGNGTRLTVT.

The rearrangement uses TRBV14 and TRBJ2-7, with D tentatively TRBD1 (6 bases). Per the germline V gene, CDR1 is SGHDN and CDR2 is FVKESK. Trimming took off 4 bases at V and 3 bases at J, with 19 bases between the two ends. The length of the CDR3 is 16 residues. Here the CDR3 reads CASSPARGRGLYEQYF. The CDR3 DNA reads TGTGCCAGCAGCCCTGCACGGGGCAGGGGTCTCTACGAGCAGTACTTC.

CDR3 coding DNA: TGTGCCAGCAGCTTAGGGGCCAGCCTGGATACGCAGTATTTT. Translation: CASSLGASLDTQYF. This rearrangement joins TRBV7-9 to TRBJ2-3, with D uncertain. The germline V gene encodes CDR1 SEHNR and CDR2 FQNEAQ (reference sequence). Trimming took 1 base from V and 6 from J, leaving 11 bases between them. CDR3 length equals 14 residues.

This clone was seen just once. As DNA, the CDR3 is TGTGCCAGCAGTGACACAGCGGGGGGAAACGATGAGCAGTTCTTC. Translating it yields CASSDTAGGNDEQFF. This sequence joins TRBV6-4 and TRBJ2-1; 9 bases agree with TRBD2. Looked up from germline, CDR1 is MRHNA and CDR2 is SNTAGT. The CDR3 runs to 15 residues. V lost 2 bases to trimming and J lost 8 bases; unmatched junction nucleotides: 7.

J is TRBJ2-3 and V is TRBV25-1, with 12 nucleotides matching TRBD1. Unmatched junction bases numbered 5, after V lost 4 bases and J lost 6 bases. Per germline, CDR1 MGHDK and CDR2 SYGVNS. This CDR3 has 15 amino acids. The chain's CDR3 is CASSAGTGGRDTQYF. As DNA, the CDR3 is TGTGCCAGCAGTGCAGGGACAGGGGGCAGGGATACGCAGTATTTT.

V and J are TRBV30 and TRBJ2-7; 7 bases are shared with TRBD1. The CDR3 spans 13 residues. Germline values: CDR1 GTSNPN, CDR2 SVGIG (reference sequence). Trimming removed 4 bases from V and 3 bases from J; junction bases left unmatched: 6. CDR3 in amino acids: CAWIGGGFYEQYF. CDR3 in DNA: TGTGCCTGGATAGGGGGCGGATTCTACGAGCAGTACTTC.

The chain employs TRBV13 and TRBJ2-7; 10 bases fit TRBD1. This CDR3 spans 16 amino acids. Per germline, CDR1 PRHDT and CDR2 FYEKMQ (reference sequence). V lost 4 bases to trimming and J lost 4 bases; unmatched junction nucleotides: 10. This chain's CDR3 is CASSSRDRGHPYEQYF. Written as DNA, the CDR3 is TGTGCCAGCAGCTCCCGGGACAGGGGCCATCCTTACGAGCAGTACTTC. Looking up the rest from reference TRBV13 and TRBJ2-7 gives the full variable domain: AAGVIQSPRHLIKEKRETATLKCYPIPRHDTVYWYQQGPGQDPQFLISFYEKMQSDKGSIPDRFSAQQFSDYHSELNMSSLELGDSALYFCASSSRDRGHPYEQYFGPGTRLTVT.

The genes are TRBV4-1 and TRBJ2-1, with 14 bases lining up with TRBD2. Germline V gives CDR1 MGHRA, CDR2 YSYEKL. The CDR3 loop spans 17 amino acids. V shed 3 bases and J 10 bases; nucleotides not matched to a gene: 11. As DNA, the CDR3 is TGCGCCAGCAGCCACCGCCCGACTAGCGGGGGGGCGCGGGAGCAGTTCTTC. Its protein product is CASSHRPTSGGAREQFF.

There are a few counts of this clone. The CDR3 nucleotides are TGTGCCAGCAGCCCCCCAACTCGGGGCTATGGCTACACCTTC. Translation gives CASSPPTRGYGYTF. V gene TRBV5-6 combines with J gene TRBJ1-2; D unclear. Trimming removed 4 bases at V and 4 bases at J, with 14 bases between. Per the germline V gene, CDR1 is SGHDT and CDR2 is YYEEEE. The CDR3 covers 14 residues. Supplemented by reference TRBV5-6 and TRBJ1-2, the full variable domain reads DAGVTQSPTHLIKTRGQQVTLRCSPKSGHDTVSWYQQALGQGPQFIFQYYEEEERQRGNFPDRFSGHQFPNYSSELNVNALLLGDSALYLCASSPPTRGYGYTFGSGTRLTVV.

The rearrangement uses TRBV28 and TRBJ1-5, with unresolved D. Trimming pared 1 base from V and 7 bases from J, leaving 5 bases between. The CDR3 has 12 residues. Germline V gives CDR1 MDHEN, CDR2 SYDVKM. CDR3 in DNA: TGTGCCAGCAGTTTATCCGGGCAGCCCCAGCATTTT. Residues: CASSLSGQPQHF.

This clone was observed once. The chain has TRBV7-2 and TRBJ2-3; D uncertain. Germline-derived CDR1 and CDR2 are SGHTA and FQGNSA. This CDR3 region has 12 residues. Trimming shortened V by 5 bases and J by 0 bases, and 3 bases separated the two germline ends. The chain's CDR3 is CASSQSTDTQYF. In DNA form, the CDR3 reads TGTGCCAGCAGCCAAAGCACAGATACGCAGTATTTT. The full variable domain, its missing parts supplied by reference TRBV7-2 and TRBJ2-3, is GAGVSQSPSNKVTEKGKDVELRCDPISGHTALYWYRQSLGQGLEFLIYFQGNSAPDKSGLPSDRFSAERTGGSVSTLTIQRTQQEDSAVYLCASSQSTDTQYFGPGTRLTVL.

The chain joins TRBV5-1 to TRBJ2-6; TRBD1 agrees at 11 bases. The CDR3 has 20 residues. The germline CDR1 and CDR2 sequences are SGHRS and YFSETQ. V lost 4 bases, J lost 0 bases, and 12 bases stayed unmatched. The CDR3 DNA reads TGCGCCAGCAGCCGTATAATTGGGACAGGGGGTATCTCTGGGGCCAACGTCCTGACTTTC. It yields the protein CASSRIIGTGGISGANVLTF.

Points on this clone: At one end, the junction sequence differs from germline, possibly due to a read error. The chain carries TRBV5-5 and TRBJ2-7; the match to TRBD2 covers 12 bases. This CDR3 spans 12 amino acids. CDR1 and CDR2 (germline): SGHKS, YYEKEE (reference sequence). CDR3 region: CASRRTSGEKAF. As DNA, the CDR3 is TGTGCCAGCAGGAGGACTAGCGGGGAGAAGGCCTTC.

The chain combines TRBV18 with TRBJ2-7, with D possibly being TRBD1 (5 bases). The CDR3 is made up of 14 amino acids. Germline assignment: CDR1 KGHSH and CDR2 LQKENI. V lost 5 bases and J 7 bases, leaving 18 bases between the germline ends. Here the CDR3 DNA reads TGTGCCAGCTCAGTGACAGTGAACTCGAAAGAGCAGTACTTC. It encodes CASSVTVNSKEQYF.

The rearrangement links TRBV4-2 to TRBJ2-3; TRBD2 agrees at 12 bases. The V segment lost 1 base and the J segment 7 bases; nucleotides outside the gene matches: 6. This CDR3 spans 16 amino acids. CDR1 is LGHNA and CDR2 is YNFKEQ in the germline V gene. The CDR3 spells CASSQVTSGGTNTQYF. In nucleotides, the CDR3 is TGTGCCAGCAGCCAAGTGACTAGCGGGGGTACAAATACGCAGTATTTT.